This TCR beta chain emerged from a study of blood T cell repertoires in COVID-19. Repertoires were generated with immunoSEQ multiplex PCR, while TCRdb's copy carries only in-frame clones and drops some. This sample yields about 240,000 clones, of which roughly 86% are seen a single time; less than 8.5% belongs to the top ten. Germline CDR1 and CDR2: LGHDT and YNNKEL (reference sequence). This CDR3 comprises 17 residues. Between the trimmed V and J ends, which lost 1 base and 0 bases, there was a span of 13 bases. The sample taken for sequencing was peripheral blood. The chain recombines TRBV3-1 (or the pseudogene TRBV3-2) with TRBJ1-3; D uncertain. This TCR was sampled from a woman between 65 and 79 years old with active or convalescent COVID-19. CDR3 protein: CASSQVAGFLSGNTIYF. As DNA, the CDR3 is TGTGCCAGCAGCCAAGTTGCGGGATTTCTCTCTGGAAACACCATATATTTT.